This T cell receptor beta chain was sequenced in a study of blood T cell repertoires in COVID-19. Study-wide context: Sites in the United States, Italy and Spain provided acute and convalescent COVID-19 samples. T cells, B-cell-depleted T cells, or PBMCs supplied cDNA or gDNA.

V lost 7 bases, J lost 4 bases, and 6 bases stayed unmatched. Germline CDR1 reads SNHLY; CDR2 reads FYNNEI. The CDR3 totals 13 residues. Original methodology: Reference gene primer amplification yielded estimated nucleated cell counts. The table came from immunoSEQ multiplex PCR; TCRdb's copy has only in-frame clones and leaves some out. Clone size and the V and J calls come from that table; the DNA yielded D and trimming. The data hold around 160,000 clones, with roughly 93% observed a single time. This chain links TRBV2 with TRBJ2-5, with 7 positions matching TRBD1. The TCR was taken from a man aged 18 to 30 with acute or convalescent COVID-19. The sequencing sample was made of peripheral blood. The CDR3 spells CASNRDRLETQYF. The CDR3 DNA sequence: TGTGCCAGCAACAGGGACAGACTAGAGACCCAGTACTTC. Together with reference TRBV2 and TRBJ2-5, the CDR3 gives the full variable domain: EPEVTQTPSHQVTQMGQEVILRCVPISNHLYFYWYRQILGQKVEFLVSFYNNEISEKSEIFDDQFSVERPDGSNFTLKIRSTKLEDSAMYFCASNRDRLETQYFGPGTRLLVL.